The clone carrying this T cell receptor beta chain was counted between two and nine times. CDR3 length: 14 residues. Germline assignment: CDR1 SGHRS and CDR2 YFSETQ. After removal of 2 bases from V and 2 bases from J, the junction contained 2 bases not matched to a gene. The data belong to a study of cytomegalovirus exposure and HLA in healthy donors. PCR primers comprised 60 Vbeta and 13 Jbeta primers. The data were produced by immunoSEQ multiplex PCR, yet TCRdb's version contains in-frame clones alone and is incomplete. This sample carries about 130,000 clones, 75% to 90% of them seen once, and the ten largest clones take roughly 9.6%.

The chain is built from TRBV5-1 and TRBJ2-3; the match to TRBD2 covers 7 bases. What was sequenced was PBMCs. The receptor was derived from a young man in good health and CMV-seropositive. The chain's CDR3 is CASSFGTNTDTQYF. The CDR3 coding sequence is TGCGCCAGCAGCTTTGGGACTAACACAGATACGCAGTATTTT.